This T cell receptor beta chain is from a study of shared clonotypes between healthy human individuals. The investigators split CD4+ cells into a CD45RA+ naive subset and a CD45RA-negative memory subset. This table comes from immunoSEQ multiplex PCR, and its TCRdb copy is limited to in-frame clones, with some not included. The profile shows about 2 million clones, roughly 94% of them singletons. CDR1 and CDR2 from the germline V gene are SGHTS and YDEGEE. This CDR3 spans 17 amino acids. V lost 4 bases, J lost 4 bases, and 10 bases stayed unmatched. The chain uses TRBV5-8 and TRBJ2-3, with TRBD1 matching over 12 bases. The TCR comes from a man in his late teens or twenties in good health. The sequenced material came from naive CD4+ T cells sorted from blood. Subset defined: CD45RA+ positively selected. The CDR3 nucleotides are TGTGCCAGCAGCCCCGGGACAGGGGGCGGTCGGGCAGATACGCAGTATTTT. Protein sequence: CASSPGTGGGRADTQYF.